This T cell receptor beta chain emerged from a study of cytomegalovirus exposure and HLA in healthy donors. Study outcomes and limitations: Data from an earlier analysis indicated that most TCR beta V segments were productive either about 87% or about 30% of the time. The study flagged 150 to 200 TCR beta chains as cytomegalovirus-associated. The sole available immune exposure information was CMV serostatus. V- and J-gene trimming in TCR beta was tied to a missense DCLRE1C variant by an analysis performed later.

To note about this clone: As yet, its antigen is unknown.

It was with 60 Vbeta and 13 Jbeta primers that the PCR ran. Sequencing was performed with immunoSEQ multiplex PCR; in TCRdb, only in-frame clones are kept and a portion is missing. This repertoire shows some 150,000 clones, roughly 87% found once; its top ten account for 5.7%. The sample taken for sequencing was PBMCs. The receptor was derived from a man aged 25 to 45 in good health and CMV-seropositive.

CDR3 region: CASSRGGPYEQYF. The CDR3 DNA follows: TGTGCCAGTAGTCGGGGAGGTCCCTACGAGCAGTACTTC. The chain couples TRBV19 to TRBJ2-7, with D maybe TRBD2 (6 bases). The ends were cut back, 5 bases at V and 2 bases at J, with 10 bases in the middle. The CDR3 contains 13 residues. CDR1 is LNHDA and CDR2 is SQIVND in the germline V gene (reference sequence).